One and the same sample provided the 3 T cell receptor beta chains below, sequenced in a study of blood T cell repertoires in COVID-19. Repertoires were generated with immunoSEQ multiplex PCR, while TCRdb's copy carries only in-frame clones and drops some. The sample shows around 260,000 clones, roughly 86% of them seen only once. The sequenced sample consisted of peripheral blood. The origin of the receptors is a woman in her fifties or sixties with COVID-19, enrolled during active disease.

The chain employs TRBV3-1 (or the pseudogene TRBV3-2) and TRBJ1-2; possibly TRBD1 for D (6 bases). V dropped 4 bases and J dropped 8 bases, with 11 bases sitting between them. Germline V CDR1 and CDR2: LGHDT, YNNKEL (reference sequence). The CDR3 has 12 residues. This CDR3 reads CASSLRGVGYTF. CDR3 coding DNA: TGTGCCAGCAGCCTCAGGGGCGTGGGCTACACCTTC.

The chain combines TRBV5-1 with TRBJ2-1; a possible D gene is TRBD2 (5 bases). The V gene's germline CDR1 is SGHRS and CDR2 YFSETQ. The CDR3 is 16 residues long. Between the trimmed V and J ends, which lost 3 bases and 7 bases, there was a span of 20 bases. The CDR3 DNA is TGCGCCAGCAGCTGGGGTGAGGGCTTAACAAGGAATGAGCAGTTCTTC. It specifies CASSWGEGLTRNEQFF. The entire variable domain, with the rest obtained from reference TRBV5-1 and TRBJ2-1, is as follows: KAGVTQTPRYLIKTRGQQVTLSCSPISGHRSVSWYQQTPGQGLQFLFEYFSETQRNKGNFPGRFSGRQFSNSRSEMNVSTLELGDSALYLCASSWGEGLTRNEQFFGPGTRLTVL.

CDR3: CSVGGRVGSDTQYF. In nucleotides, the CDR3 is TGCAGCGTTGGGGGCAGGGTGGGTTCAGATACGCAGTATTTT. This rearrangement joins TRBV29-1 to TRBJ2-3, with D tentatively TRBD1 (5 bases). The CDR3 totals 14 residues. Germline CDR1 reads SQVTM; CDR2 reads ANQGSEA. The V end lost 4 bases, the J end lost 4 bases, and 15 bases lay between the germline ends.